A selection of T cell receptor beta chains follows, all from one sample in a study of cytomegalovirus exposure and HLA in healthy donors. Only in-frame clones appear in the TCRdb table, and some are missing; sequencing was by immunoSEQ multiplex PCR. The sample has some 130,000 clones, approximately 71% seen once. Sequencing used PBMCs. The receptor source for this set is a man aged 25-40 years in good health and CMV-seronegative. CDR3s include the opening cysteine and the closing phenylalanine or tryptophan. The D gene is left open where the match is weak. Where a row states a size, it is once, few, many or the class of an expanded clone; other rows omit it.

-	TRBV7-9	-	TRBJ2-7	CASSTGTYEQYF	TGTGCCAGTTCAACAGGGACCTACGAGCAGTACTTC
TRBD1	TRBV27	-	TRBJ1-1	CASSFQGATTEAFF	TGTGCCAGCAGTTTCCAGGGGGCGACCACTGAAGCTTTCTTT
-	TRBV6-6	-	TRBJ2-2	CASSYLSGGTGELFF	TGTGCCAGCAGCTACTTGAGCGGAGGCACCGGGGAGCTGTTTTTT
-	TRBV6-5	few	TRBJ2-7	CASSYQTRSEQYF	TGTGCCAGCAGTTACCAGACTAGGTCCGAGCAGTACTTC
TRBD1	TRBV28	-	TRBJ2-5	CASSLYRGLETQYF	TGTGCCAGCAGTTTATACAGGGGGCTAGAGACCCAGTACTTC
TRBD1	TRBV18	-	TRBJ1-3	CASSPRTGGSGNTIYF	TGTGCCAGCTCACCAAGGACAGGGGGCTCTGGAAACACCATATATTTT
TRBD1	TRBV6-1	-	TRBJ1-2	CASSEGTGANYGYTF	TGTGCCAGCAGTGAGGGGACAGGGGCTAACTATGGCTACACCTTC
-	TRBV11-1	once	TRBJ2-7	CASSQGYRGAYEQYF	TGTGCCAGCAGCCAGGGGTATCGAGGTGCATACGAGCAGTACTTC
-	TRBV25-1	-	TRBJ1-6	CASRPSQGVGSPLHF	TGTGCCAGCAGACCTTCGCAGGGTGTGGGTTCACCCCTCCACTTT
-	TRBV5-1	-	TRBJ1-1	CASSLDTAMNTEAFF	TGCGCCAGCAGCTTGGACACAGCAATGAACACTGAAGCTTTCTTT
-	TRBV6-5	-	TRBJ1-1	CASSYVRANTEAFF	TGTGCCAGCAGTTACGTCAGGGCTAACACTGAAGCTTTCTTT
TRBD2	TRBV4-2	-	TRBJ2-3	CASSQEPLAGELMWTDTQYF	TGTGCCAGCAGCCAAGAGCCCCTAGCGGGAGAACTCATGTGGACAGATACGCAGTATTTT
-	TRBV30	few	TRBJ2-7	CAWTPGQDNEQYF	TGTGCCTGGACCCCAGGGCAGGATAACGAGCAGTACTTC
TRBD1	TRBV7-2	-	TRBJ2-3	CASSLWATGQVTDTQYF	TGTGCCAGCAGCTTATGGGCGACGGGACAGGTCACAGATACGCAGTATTTT
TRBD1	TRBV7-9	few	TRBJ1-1	CATFPGTGSTEAFF	TGTGCCACCTTTCCAGGGACAGGGAGCACTGAAGCTTTCTTT
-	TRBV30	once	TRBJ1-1	CAWKGQLNTEAFF	TGTGCCTGGAAAGGACAGTTGAACACTGAAGCTTTCTTT
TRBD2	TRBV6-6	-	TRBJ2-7	CASSLGGTSASYEQYF	TGTGCCAGCAGTCTGGGGGGGACTAGCGCTTCCTACGAGCAGTACTTC
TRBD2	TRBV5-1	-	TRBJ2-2	CASSFVGGGTSRTGELFF	TGCGCCAGCAGCTTCGTAGGCGGGGGAACATCACGGACCGGGGAGCTGTTTTTT
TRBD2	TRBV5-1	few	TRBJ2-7	CASSQLTSGRAGEQYF	TGCGCCAGCAGCCAACTGACTAGCGGGAGGGCCGGGGAGCAGTACTTC
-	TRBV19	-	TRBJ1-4	CASNTDSNEKLFF	TGTGCCAGTAACACGGACAGTAATGAAAAACTGTTTTTT
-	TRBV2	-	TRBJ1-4	CASSKRLFMGRDNEKLFF	TGTGCCAGCAGTAAGCGGCTCTTTATGGGGCGGGATAATGAAAAACTGTTTTTT
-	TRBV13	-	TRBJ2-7	CASSLDRLTYEQYF	TGTGCCAGCAGCTTAGACAGGTTAACATACGAGCAGTACTTC
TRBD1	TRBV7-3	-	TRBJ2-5	CASSSGQGETQYF	TGTGCCAGCAGCTCGGGACAGGGGGAGACCCAGTACTTC
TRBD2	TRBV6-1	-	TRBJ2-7	CASSGLAGTYEQYF	TGTGCCAGCAGTGGGCTAGCGGGAACCTACGAGCAGTACTTC
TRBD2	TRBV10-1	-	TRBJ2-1	CASSEVAGGPGNEQFF	TGCGCCAGCAGTGAGGTTGCGGGAGGGCCGGGCAATGAGCAGTTCTTC
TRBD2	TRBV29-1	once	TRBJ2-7	CSVDKVAGVGEQYF	TGCAGCGTTGATAAGGTAGCGGGAGTAGGGGAGCAGTACTTC
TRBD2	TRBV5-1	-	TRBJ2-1	CASSLLAGEDQQFF	TGCGCCAGCAGCCTCCTAGCGGGGGAGGATCAGCAGTTCTTC
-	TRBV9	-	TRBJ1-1	CASSPGVVTEAFF	TGTGCCAGCAGCCCCGGGGTGGTCACTGAAGCTTTCTTT
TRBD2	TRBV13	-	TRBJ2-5	CASSLRTSQETQYF	TGTGCCAGCAGCTTAAGGACTAGCCAAGAGACCCAGTACTTC
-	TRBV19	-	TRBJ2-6	CASRGGPGANVLTF	TGTGCCAGTAGGGGAGGTCCCGGGGCCAACGTCCTGACTTTC
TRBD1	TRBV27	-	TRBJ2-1	CASSRQGARRDEQFF	TGTGCCAGCAGCCGACAGGGGGCGCGGAGGGATGAGCAGTTCTTC
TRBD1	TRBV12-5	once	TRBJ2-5	CASGLVLRTGGQETQYF	TGTGCTAGTGGTTTGGTACTTAGGACAGGGGGGCAAGAGACCCAGTACTTC
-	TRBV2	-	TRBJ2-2	CASSGERNTGELFF	TGTGCCAGCAGTGGGGAGCGGAACACCGGGGAGCTGTTTTTT